A single sample is the source of the 10 T cell receptor beta chains below, sequenced in a study of CD8 T cells in Susac syndrome. After extraction with the RNeasy kit, roughly 0.45 to 1 ug of the RNA was reverse transcribed using random hexamers. From the immunoSEQ multiplex PCR reads, TCRdb called clonotypes with MiXCR, one entry per CDR3 protein. Seen here are approximately 300,000 distinct CDR3 sequences, about 91% observed once, and the top ten hold around 0.18%. The sequencing sample was made of CD8+ T cells from PBMCs. The receptors stem from a human donor with multiple sclerosis.

The chain joins TRBV7-3 to TRBJ2-1, with 10 bases fitting TRBD1. Germline CDR1 SGHTA, CDR2 FQGTGA. This CDR3 comprises 17 residues. Losses at the gene ends were 2 bases for V and 7 bases for J; bases not matched to a gene: 11. The DNA of the CDR3 is TGTGCCAGCAGCTTACCATCGGGACAGGGGATTTCAAATGAGCAGTTCTTC. Translating it yields CASSLPSGQGISNEQFF.

This clonotype showed up just once. The chain has TRBV4-1 and TRBJ2-2; possible D gene TRBD1, 6 bases. V was clipped by 2 bases and J by 2 bases, with 12 bases between them. This CDR3 has 16 residues. The V gene's germline CDR1 is MGHRA and CDR2 YSYEKL. The DNA for the CDR3 is TGCGCCAGCAGCCAACCCCTGACAGGAAACACCGGGGAGCTGTTTTTT. Translation: CASSQPLTGNTGELFF.

This chain uses TRBV28 with TRBJ2-1; the match to TRBD2 covers 14 bases. The CDR3 length is 14 residues. V lost 7 bases and J lost 8; bases outside the gene matches: 4. Germline CDR1 and CDR2: MDHEN and SYDVKM. The CDR3 loop reads CASIGTSGSDEQFF. Here the CDR3 DNA reads TGTGCCAGCATCGGGACTAGCGGGAGCGATGAGCAGTTCTTC.

The chain combines TRBV24-1 with TRBJ2-1; TRBD1 aligns across 10 bases. With V trimmed by 7 bases and J by 3 bases, 11 bases remained unmatched. Germline-derived CDR1 and CDR2 are KGHDR and SFDVKD. This CDR3 is built from 17 residues. CDR3 loop: CATRKRTRTGGYNEQFF. Written as DNA, the CDR3 is TGTGCCACCAGGAAAAGGACAAGGACAGGGGGCTACAATGAGCAGTTCTTC.

CDR3 coding DNA: TGTGCCAGCAGAGAGACCGGGACACATTATTATGGCTACACCTTC. It yields the protein CASRETGTHYYGYTF. The chain combines TRBV6-2 or TRBV6-3 with TRBJ1-2; the D gene is possibly TRBD1 (6 bases). Trimming removed 6 bases from V and 5 bases from J, with 19 bases in between. In germline, CDR1 is MNHEY, CDR2 SVGEGT. The CDR3 sequence is 15 residues long.

The J gene is TRBJ2-7, the V gene TRBV20-1; D may match TRBD1 or TRBD2 (5 bases each). This CDR3 has 12 amino acids. Germline V gene lookup returns CDR1 DFQATT and CDR2 SNEGSKA (reference sequence). CDR3 DNA: TGCAGCTACGGGGCCAATACCTACGAGCAGTACTTC. Translating it yields CSYGANTYEQYF.

The chain is built from TRBV4-1 and TRBJ2-7; maybe TRBD1 (5 bases). The germline V and J ends were trimmed by 1 base and 2 bases, with 12 bases remaining between them. Looked up from germline, CDR1 is MGHRA and CDR2 is YSYEKL. CDR3 length equals 15 residues. In DNA, the CDR3 is TGCGCCAGCAGCCAAGTCAGGGCCCCCACCTACGAGCAGTACTTC. It is translated as CASSQVRAPTYEQYF.

The chain has TRBV3-1 and TRBJ2-3; 7 nucleotides agree with TRBD1. The CDR3 has 16 residues. V was pared by 3 bases and J by 5 bases, with 11 bases of the junction left unmatched. Germline V gene sequence: CDR1 LGHDT, CDR2 YNNKEL (reference sequence). The CDR3 loop reads CASSQGTATEGDTQYF. In DNA, the CDR3 is TGTGCCAGCAGCCAGGGGACAGCCACAGAGGGAGATACGCAGTATTTT.

The chain joins TRBV27 to TRBJ1-6, with no clear D. The CDR3 runs to 14 residues. Germline CDR1 MNHEY, CDR2 SMNVEV (reference sequence). V was clipped by 6 bases and J by 10 bases, with 16 bases between them. CDR3 region: CASRKTVEESPLHF. The DNA of the CDR3 is TGTGCCAGCAGGAAGACCGTGGAAGAATCACCCCTCCACTTT.

CDR3 nucleotides: TGCAGCGTGGGGAGCACCGGGGAGCTGTTTTTT. This sequence encodes CSVGSTGELFF. The rearrangement joins TRBV29-1 to TRBJ2-2; tentative D call: TRBD2 (5 bases). With 6 bases removed from V and 4 bases from J, the gap between germline ends came to 6 bases. The CDR3 is made up of 11 amino acids. Germline values: CDR1 SQVTM, CDR2 ANQGSEA.